A single TCR beta chain is shown here with its context. The sample belongs to a study of early T cells in non-severe SARS-CoV-2 infection. From germline, CDR1 is MNHEY and CDR2 SVGEGT. The CDR3 totals 12 residues. V dropped 0 bases and J dropped 7 bases, with 4 bases sitting between them. The TCR library protocol attached unique molecular identifiers to the individual cDNA molecules. MiXCR, applied by TCRdb to the 5' RACE reads, yields one record per CDR3 protein. The sample records about 92,000 distinct CDR3 sequences, approximately 15% being singletons. The sequence came from an adult who was a healthcare worker with PCR-confirmed SARS-CoV-2 infection or an uninfected control (not recorded which). The sample taken for sequencing was whole blood. The rearrangement uses TRBV6-2 or TRBV6-3 and TRBJ2-1; no reliable D call. DNA of the CDR3: TGTGCCAGCAGTTACTCCTGGAATGAGCAGTTCTTC. It yields the protein CASSYSWNEQFF.